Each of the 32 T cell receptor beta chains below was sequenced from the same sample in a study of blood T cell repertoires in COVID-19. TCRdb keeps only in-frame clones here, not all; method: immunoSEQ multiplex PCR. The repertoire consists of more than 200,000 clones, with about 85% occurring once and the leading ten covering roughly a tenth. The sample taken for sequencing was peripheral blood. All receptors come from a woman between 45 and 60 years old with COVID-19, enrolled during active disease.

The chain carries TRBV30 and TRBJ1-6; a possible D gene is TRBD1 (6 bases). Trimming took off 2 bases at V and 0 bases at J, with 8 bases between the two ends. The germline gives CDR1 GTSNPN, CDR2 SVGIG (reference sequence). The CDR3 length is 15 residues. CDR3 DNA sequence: TGTGCCTGGAGTACAGGGAGCTCCTATAATTCACCCCTCCACTTT. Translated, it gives CAWSTGSSYNSPLHF.

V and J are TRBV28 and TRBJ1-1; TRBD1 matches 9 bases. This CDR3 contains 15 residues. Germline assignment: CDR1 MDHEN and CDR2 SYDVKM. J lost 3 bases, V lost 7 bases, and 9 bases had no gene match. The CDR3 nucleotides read TGTGCCAGCATGAACAGGGGGCTCATGGACACTGAAGCTTTCTTT. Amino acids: CASMNRGLMDTEAFF.

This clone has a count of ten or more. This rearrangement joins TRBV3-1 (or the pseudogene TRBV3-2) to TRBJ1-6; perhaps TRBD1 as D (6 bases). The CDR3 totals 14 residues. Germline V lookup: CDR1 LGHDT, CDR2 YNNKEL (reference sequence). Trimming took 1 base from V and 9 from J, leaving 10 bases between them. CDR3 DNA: TGTGCCAGCAGCCAAGTGGGGGGGCGTTCACCCCTCCACTTT. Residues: CASSQVGGRSPLHF.

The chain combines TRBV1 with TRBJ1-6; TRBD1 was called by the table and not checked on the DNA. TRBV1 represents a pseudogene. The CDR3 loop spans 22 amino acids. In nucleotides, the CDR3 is TGCACCAGCAGCCAACATAATAGGACAGCCTACGCCCATAGCTCCTATAATTCACCCCTCCACTTT. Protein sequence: CTSSQHNRTAYAHSSYNSPLHF.

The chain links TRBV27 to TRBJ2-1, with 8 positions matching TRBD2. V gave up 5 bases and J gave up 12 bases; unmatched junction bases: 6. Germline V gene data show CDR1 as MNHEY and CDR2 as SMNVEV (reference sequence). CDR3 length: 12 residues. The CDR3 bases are TGTGCCAGCAGTACGGGAGGGATTACGCAGTTCTTC. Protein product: CASSTGGITQFF.

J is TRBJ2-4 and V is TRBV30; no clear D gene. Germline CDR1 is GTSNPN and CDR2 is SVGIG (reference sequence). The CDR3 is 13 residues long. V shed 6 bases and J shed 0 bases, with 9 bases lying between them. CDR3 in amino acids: CACYSLAKNIQYF. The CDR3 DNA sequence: TGTGCCTGCTATTCACTAGCCAAAAACATTCAGTACTTC.

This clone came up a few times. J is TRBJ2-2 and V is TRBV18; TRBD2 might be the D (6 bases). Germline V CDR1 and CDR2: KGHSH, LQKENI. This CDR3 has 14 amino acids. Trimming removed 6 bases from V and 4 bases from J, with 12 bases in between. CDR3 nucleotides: TGTGCCAGCTCGTCTGGGAGGATCACCGGGGAGCTGTTTTTT. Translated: CASSSGRITGELFF.

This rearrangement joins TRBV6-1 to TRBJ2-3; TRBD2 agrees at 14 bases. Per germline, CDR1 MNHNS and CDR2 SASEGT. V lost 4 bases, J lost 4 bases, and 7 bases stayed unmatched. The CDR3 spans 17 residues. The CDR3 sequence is CASSGTSGGRRADTQYF. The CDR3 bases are TGTGCCAGCAGTGGGACTAGCGGGGGGAGACGAGCAGATACGCAGTATTTT.

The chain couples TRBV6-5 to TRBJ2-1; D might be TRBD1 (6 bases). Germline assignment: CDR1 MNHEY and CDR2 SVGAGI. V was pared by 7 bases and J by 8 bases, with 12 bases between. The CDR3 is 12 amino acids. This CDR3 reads CASTKQGYEQFF. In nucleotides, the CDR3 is TGTGCCAGCACCAAACAGGGTTATGAGCAGTTCTTC.

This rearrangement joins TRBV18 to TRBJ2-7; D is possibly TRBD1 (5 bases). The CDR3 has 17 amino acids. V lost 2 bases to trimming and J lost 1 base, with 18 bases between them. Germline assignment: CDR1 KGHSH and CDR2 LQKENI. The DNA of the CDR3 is TGTGCCAGCTCACCATTGTTTGGTGGTCCAGGGTCCTACGAGCAGTACTTC. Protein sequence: CASSPLFGGPGSYEQYF.

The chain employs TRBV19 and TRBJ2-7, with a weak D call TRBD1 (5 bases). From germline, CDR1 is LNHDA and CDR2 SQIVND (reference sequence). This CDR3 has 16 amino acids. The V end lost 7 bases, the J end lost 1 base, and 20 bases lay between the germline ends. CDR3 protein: CASTPKGRGESYEQYF. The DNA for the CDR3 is TGTGCCAGTACCCCGAAGGGAAGGGGCGAATCCTACGAGCAGTACTTC.

In DNA, the CDR3 is TGTGCCAGCAGCCACCGGGCCCGAGGGACCGGGGAGCTGTTTTTT. The encoded protein is CASSHRARGTGELFF. The chain has TRBV7-2 and TRBJ2-2, with a weak D call TRBD2 (5 bases). The CDR3 sequence is 15 residues long. The germline gives CDR1 SGHTA, CDR2 FQGNSA. Trimming pared 5 bases from V and 5 bases from J, leaving 15 bases between. Variable domain in full (rest from reference TRBV7-2 and TRBJ2-2): GAGVSQSPSNKVTEKGKDVELRCDPISGHTALYWYRQSLGQGLEFLIYFQGNSAPDKSGLPSDRFSAERTGGSVSTLTIQRTQQEDSAVYLCASSHRARGTGELFFGEGSRLTVL.

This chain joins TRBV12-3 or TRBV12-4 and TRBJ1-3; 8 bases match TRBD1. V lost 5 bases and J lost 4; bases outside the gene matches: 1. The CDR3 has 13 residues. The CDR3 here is CASSRTGGNTIYF. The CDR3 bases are TGTGCCAGCAGTAGGACAGGGGGAAACACCATATATTTT.

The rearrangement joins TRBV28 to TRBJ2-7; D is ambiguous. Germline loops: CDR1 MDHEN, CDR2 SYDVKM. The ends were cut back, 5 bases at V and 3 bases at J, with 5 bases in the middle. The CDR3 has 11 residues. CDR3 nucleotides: TGTGCCAGCAGTATACACTACGAGCAGTACTTC. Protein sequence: CASSIHYEQYF. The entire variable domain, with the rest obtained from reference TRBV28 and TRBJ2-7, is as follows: DVKVTQSSRYLVKRTGEKVFLECVQDMDHENMFWYRQDPGLGLRLIYFSYDVKMKEKGDIPEGYSVSREKKERFSLILESASTNQTSMYLCASSIHYEQYFGPGTRLTVT.

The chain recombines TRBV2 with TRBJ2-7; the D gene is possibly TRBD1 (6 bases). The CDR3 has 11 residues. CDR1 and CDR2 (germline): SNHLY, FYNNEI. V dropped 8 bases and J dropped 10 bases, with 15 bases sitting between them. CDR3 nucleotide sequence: TGTGCCAGCCTATCAACAGGGACACAGTACTTC. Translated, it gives CASLSTGTQYF.

In nucleotides, the CDR3 is TGTGCCAGCAGCTTTGGGACAGTCTACGAGCAGTACTTC. It encodes CASSFGTVYEQYF. The V gene is TRBV27, the J gene TRBJ2-7, with 7 bases fitting TRBD1. This CDR3 is 13 amino acids long. Germline V gives CDR1 MNHEY, CDR2 SMNVEV (reference sequence). Trimming at V came to 6 bases and at J to 3 bases, leaving 5 bases not matched to a gene.

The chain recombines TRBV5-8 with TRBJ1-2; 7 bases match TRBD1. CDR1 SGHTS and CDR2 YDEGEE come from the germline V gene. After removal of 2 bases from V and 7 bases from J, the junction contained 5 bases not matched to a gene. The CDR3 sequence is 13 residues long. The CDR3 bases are TGTGCCAGCAGCTTACAGGGGTATGGTGGCTACACCTTC. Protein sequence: CASSLQGYGGYTF.

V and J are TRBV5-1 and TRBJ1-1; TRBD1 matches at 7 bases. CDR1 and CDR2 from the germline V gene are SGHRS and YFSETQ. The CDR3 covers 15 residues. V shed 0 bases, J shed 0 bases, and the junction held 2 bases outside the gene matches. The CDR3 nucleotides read TGCGCCAGCAGCTTGGAACAGGGGATGAACACTGAAGCTTTCTTT. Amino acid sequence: CASSLEQGMNTEAFF.

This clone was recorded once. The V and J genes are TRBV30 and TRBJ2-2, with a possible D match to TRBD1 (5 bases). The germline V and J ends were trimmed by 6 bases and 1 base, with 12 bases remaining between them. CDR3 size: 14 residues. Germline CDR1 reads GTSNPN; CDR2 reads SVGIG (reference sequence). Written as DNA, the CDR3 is TGTGCCTGCCGGTGGCAGGGGAACACCGGGGAGCTGTTTTTT. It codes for CACRWQGNTGELFF.

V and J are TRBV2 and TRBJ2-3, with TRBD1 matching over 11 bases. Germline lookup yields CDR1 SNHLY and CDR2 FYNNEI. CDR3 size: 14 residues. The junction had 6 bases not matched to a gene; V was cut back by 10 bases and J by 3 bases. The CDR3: CANGQGAKTDTQYF. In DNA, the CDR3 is TGTGCCAACGGACAGGGGGCGAAGACAGATACGCAGTATTTT.

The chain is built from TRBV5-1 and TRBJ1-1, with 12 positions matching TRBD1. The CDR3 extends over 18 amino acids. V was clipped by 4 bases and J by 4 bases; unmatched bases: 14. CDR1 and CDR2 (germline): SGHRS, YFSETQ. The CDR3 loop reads CASSPGGGQGAISTEAFF. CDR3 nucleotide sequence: TGCGCCAGCAGCCCCGGGGGGGGACAGGGGGCGATAAGCACTGAAGCTTTCTTT. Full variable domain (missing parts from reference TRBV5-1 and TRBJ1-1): KAGVTQTPRYLIKTRGQQVTLSCSPISGHRSVSWYQQTPGQGLQFLFEYFSETQRNKGNFPGRFSGRQFSNSRSEMNVSTLELGDSALYLCASSPGGGQGAISTEAFFGQGTRLTVV.

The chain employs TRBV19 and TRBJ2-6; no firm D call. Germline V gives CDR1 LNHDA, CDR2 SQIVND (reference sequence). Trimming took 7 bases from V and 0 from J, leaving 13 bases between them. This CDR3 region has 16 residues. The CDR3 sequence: CASILQTGSGANVLTF. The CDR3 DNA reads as TGTGCCAGTATCCTCCAGACGGGCTCTGGGGCCAACGTCCTGACTTTC.

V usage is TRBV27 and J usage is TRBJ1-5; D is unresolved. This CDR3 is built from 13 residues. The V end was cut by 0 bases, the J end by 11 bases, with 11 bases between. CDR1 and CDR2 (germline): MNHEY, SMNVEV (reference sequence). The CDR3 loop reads CASSLSPRLTQHF. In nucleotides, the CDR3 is TGTGCCAGCAGTTTATCCCCTCGGTTAACCCAGCATTTT.

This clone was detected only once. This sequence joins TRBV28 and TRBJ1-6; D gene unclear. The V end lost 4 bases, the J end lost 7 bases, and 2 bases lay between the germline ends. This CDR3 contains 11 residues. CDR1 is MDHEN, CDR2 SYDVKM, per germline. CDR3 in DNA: TGTGCCAGCAGTTCAAATTCACCCCTCCACTTT. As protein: CASSSNSPLHF.

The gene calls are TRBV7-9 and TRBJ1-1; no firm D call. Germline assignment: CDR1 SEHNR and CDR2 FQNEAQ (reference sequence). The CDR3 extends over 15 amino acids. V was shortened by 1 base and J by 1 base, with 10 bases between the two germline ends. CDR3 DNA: TGTGCCAGCAGCTTAGATTTACGGTCGAACACTGAAGCTTTCTTT. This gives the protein CASSLDLRSNTEAFF.

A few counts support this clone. CDR3 protein: CASSLGLASQPQHF. Here the CDR3 DNA reads TGTGCCAGCAGCCTGGGACTGGCTAGTCAGCCCCAGCATTTT. This sequence joins TRBV3-1 (or the pseudogene TRBV3-2) and TRBJ1-5; D might be TRBD1 (5 bases). Per germline, CDR1 LGHDT and CDR2 YNNKEL (reference sequence). The CDR3 runs 14 residues. Trimming cost V 4 bases and J 6 bases, with 13 bases left between them.

CDR3 DNA sequence: TGTGCCAGCAGACCGGGCAGGGTAGACTACACCTTC. It translates to CASRPGRVDYTF. V and J are TRBV7-9 and TRBJ1-2; D might be TRBD1 (5 bases). The germline V and J ends were trimmed by 6 bases and 10 bases, with 15 bases remaining between them. Germline V lookup: CDR1 SEHNR, CDR2 FQNEAQ (reference sequence). The CDR3 runs to 12 residues.

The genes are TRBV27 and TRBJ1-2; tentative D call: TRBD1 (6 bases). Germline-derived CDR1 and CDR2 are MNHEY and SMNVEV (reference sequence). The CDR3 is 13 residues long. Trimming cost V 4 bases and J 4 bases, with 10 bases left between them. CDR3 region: CASSSQGPYGYTF. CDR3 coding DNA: TGTGCCAGCAGTTCACAGGGTCCCTATGGCTACACCTTC.

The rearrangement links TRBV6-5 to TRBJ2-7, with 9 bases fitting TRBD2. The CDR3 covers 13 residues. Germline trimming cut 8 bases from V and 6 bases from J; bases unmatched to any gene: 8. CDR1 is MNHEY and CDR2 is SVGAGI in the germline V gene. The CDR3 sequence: CASGGLAVGEQYF. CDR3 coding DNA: TGTGCCAGCGGGGGACTAGCAGTTGGCGAGCAGTACTTC.

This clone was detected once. CDR3 in DNA: TGTGCCAGCAGCCCCCGCAGTCACACTGAAGCTTTCTTT. As protein: CASSPRSHTEAFF. The chain employs TRBV2 and TRBJ1-1; D call uncertain. The CDR3 contains 13 residues. Germline V gene data show CDR1 as SNHLY and CDR2 as FYNNEI. The V end lost 6 bases, the J end lost 3 bases, and 11 bases lay between the germline ends.

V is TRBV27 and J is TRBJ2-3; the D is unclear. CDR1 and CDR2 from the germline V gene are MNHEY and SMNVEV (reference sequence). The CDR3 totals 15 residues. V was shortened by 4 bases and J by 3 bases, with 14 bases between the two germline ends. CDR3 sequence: CASSYGSLTTDTQYF. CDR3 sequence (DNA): TGTGCCAGCAGTTATGGTTCACTAACTACAGATACGCAGTATTTT.

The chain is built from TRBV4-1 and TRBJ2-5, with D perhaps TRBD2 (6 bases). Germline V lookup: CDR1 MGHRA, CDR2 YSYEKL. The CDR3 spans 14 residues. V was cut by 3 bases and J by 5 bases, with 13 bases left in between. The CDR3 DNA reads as TGCGCCAGCAGCCAGGGGGACTCGCGGGAGACCCAGTACTTC. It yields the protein CASSQGDSRETQYF.